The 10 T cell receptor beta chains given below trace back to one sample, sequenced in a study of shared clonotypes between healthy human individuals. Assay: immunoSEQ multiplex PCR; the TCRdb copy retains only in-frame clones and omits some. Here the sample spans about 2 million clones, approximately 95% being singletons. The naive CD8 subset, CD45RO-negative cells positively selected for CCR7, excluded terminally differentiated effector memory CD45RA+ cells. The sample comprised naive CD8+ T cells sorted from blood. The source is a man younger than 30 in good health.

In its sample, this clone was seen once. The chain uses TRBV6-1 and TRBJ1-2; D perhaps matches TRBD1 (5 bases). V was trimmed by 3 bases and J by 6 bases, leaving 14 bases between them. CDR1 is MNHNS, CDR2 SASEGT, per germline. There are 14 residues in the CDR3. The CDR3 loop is CASSDVGGRDGYTF. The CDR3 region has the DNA TGTGCCAGCAGTGACGTGGGGGGGAGGGATGGCTACACCTTC.

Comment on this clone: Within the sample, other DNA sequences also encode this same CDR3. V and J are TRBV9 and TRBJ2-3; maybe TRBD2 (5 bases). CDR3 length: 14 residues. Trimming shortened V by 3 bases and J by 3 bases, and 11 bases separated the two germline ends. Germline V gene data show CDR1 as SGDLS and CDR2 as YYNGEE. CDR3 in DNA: TGTGCCAGCAGCGCCGGAGGCGGAACAGATACGCAGTATTTT. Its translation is CASSAGGGTDTQYF. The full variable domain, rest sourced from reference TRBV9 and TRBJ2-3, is DSGVTQTPKHLITATGQRVTLRCSPRSGDLSVYWYQQSLDQGLQFLIQYYNGEERAKGNILERFSAQQFPDLHSELNLSSLELGDSALYFCASSAGGGTDTQYFGPGTRLTVL.

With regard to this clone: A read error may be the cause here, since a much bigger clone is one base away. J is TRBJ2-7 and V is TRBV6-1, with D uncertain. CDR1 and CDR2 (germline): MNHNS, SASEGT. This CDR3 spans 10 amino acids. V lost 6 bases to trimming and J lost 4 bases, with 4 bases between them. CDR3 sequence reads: CASREYEQYF. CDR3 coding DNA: TGTGCCAGCAGGGAATACGAGCAGTACTTC.

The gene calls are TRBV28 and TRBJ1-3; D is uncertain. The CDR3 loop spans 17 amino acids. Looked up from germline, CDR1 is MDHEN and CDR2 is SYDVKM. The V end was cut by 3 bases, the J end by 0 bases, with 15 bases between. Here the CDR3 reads CASSLQRVSYSGNTIYF. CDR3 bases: TGTGCCAGCAGTTTGCAAAGGGTCAGCTACTCTGGAAACACCATATATTTT. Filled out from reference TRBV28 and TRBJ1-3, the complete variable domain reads DVKVTQSSRYLVKRTGEKVFLECVQDMDHENMFWYRQDPGLGLRLIYFSYDVKMKEKGDIPEGYSVSREKKERFSLILESASTNQTSMYLCASSLQRVSYSGNTIYFGEGSWLTVV.

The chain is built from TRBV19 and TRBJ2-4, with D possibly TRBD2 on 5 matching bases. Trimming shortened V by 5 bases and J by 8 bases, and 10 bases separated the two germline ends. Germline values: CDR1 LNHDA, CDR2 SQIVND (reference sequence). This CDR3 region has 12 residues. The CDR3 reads CASSGLAYIQYF. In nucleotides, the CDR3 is TGTGCCAGTAGTGGGCTAGCTTACATTCAGTACTTC.

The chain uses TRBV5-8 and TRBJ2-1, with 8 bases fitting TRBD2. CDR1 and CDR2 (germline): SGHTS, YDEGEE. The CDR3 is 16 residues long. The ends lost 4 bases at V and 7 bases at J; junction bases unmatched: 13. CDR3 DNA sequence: TGTGCCAGCAGCCCCCCAGTAGCGGGATTAAGGAATGAGCAGTTCTTC. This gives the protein CASSPPVAGLRNEQFF. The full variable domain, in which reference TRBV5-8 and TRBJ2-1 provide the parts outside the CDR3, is EAGVTQSPTHLIKTRGQQATLRCSPISGHTSVYWYQQALGLGLQFLLWYDEGEERNRGNFPPRFSGRQFPNYSSELNVNALELEDSALYLCASSPPVAGLRNEQFFGPGTRLTVL.

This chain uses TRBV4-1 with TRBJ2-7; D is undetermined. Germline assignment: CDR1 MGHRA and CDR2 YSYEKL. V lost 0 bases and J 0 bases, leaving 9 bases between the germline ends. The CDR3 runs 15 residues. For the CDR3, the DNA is TGCGCCAGCAGCCAAGATCACAGCCTCTCCTACGAGCAGTACTTC. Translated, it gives CASSQDHSLSYEQYF.

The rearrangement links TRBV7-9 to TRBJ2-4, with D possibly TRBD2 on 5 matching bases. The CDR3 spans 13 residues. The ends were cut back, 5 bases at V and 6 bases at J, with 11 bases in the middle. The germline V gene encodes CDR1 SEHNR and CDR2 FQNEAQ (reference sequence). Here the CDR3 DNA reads TGTGCCAGCAGCAACGGGATTTCAAACATTCAGTACTTC. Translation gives CASSNGISNIQYF. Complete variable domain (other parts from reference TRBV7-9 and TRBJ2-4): DTGVSQNPRHKITKRGQNVTFRCDPISEHNRLYWYRQTLGQGPEFLTYFQNEAQLEKSRLLSDRFSAERPKGSFSTLEIQRTEQGDSAMYLCASSNGISNIQYFGAGTRLSVL.

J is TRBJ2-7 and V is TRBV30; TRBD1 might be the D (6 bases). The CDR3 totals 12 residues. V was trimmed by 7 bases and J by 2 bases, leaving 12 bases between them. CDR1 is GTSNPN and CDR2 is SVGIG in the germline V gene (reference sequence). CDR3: CAYRVKTYEQYF. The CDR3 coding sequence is TGTGCCTACAGGGTGAAAACCTACGAGCAGTACTTC.

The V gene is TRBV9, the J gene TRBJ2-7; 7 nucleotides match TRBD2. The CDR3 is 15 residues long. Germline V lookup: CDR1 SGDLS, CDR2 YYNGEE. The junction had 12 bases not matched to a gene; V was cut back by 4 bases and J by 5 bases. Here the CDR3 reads CASSQGLEFSHEQYF. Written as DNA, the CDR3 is TGTGCCAGCAGCCAAGGACTAGAGTTTTCCCACGAGCAGTACTTC.